This entry lists 13 T cell receptor beta chains sequenced from one sample in a study of CD8+CD57+ T cells in acquired aplastic anemia. Template material for TCR beta VDJ and CDR3 profiling consisted of genomic DNA. TCRdb re-called the reads through MiXCR, storing one row per CDR3 protein. The sample contains over 150,000 distinct CDR3 sequences, 40% to 55% of which appear only once. Patients selected for sequencing had displayed CD8+CD57+ cell expansion by flow cytometry. Material for sequencing was sorted CD4+, CD8+, or CD8+CD57+ T cells (not recorded which) from PBMCs. All receptors derive from a human donor with aplastic anemia.

The genes are TRBV9 and TRBJ1-6; possibly TRBD1 for D (5 bases). Germline V gives CDR1 SGDLS, CDR2 YYNGEE. Deletions cut 3 bases from V and 9 bases from J, with 16 bases between. This CDR3 is 15 amino acids long. CDR3 coding DNA: TGTGCCAGCAGCGCAATTGGGGGTGAGGCTTCACCCCTCCACTTT. Its translation: CASSAIGGEASPLHF.

As for this clonotype: A read error may account for a junction end that differs from germline. The chain joins TRBV4-2 to TRBJ2-7; D is unresolved. This CDR3 spans 17 amino acids. Germline V gene data show CDR1 as LGHNA and CDR2 as YNFKEQ. CDR3 sequence reads: CASSQDYPPGASYERYF. CDR3 bases: TGTGCCAGCAGCCAAGATTATCCCCCCGGAGCCTCCTACGAGCGGTACTTC.

CDR3 sequence reads: CASSLRLAGIRDTQYF. The DNA for the CDR3 is TGTGCCAGCAGCTTAAGACTAGCGGGAATAAGAGATACGCAGTATTTT. The chain employs TRBV11-2 and TRBJ2-3; 11 bases map to TRBD2. CDR1 SGHAT and CDR2 FQNNGV come from the germline V gene. The CDR3 covers 16 residues. The V and J ends lost 2 bases and 5 bases, in that order; junction bases with no gene match: 6. The full variable domain, in which reference TRBV11-2 and TRBJ2-3 provide the parts outside the CDR3, is EAGVAQSPRYKIIEKRQSVAFWCNPISGHATLYWYQQILGQGPKLLIQFQNNGVVDDSQLPKDRFSAERLKGVDSTLKIQPAKLEDSAVYLCASSLRLAGIRDTQYFGPGTRLTVL.

This clonotype was observed many times. This chain connects TRBV2 to TRBJ2-3; TRBD2 aligns across 9 bases. Germline-derived CDR1 and CDR2 are SNHLY and FYNNEI. The CDR3 has 16 amino acids. After removal of 6 bases from V and 3 bases from J, the junction contained 10 bases not matched to a gene. The CDR3 protein is CASRDASGTFTDTQYF. CDR3 sequence (DNA): TGTGCCAGCAGGGATGCTAGCGGGACCTTTACAGATACGCAGTATTTT.

J is TRBJ1-1 and V is TRBV19; D call uncertain. V gave up 10 bases and J gave up 4 bases, with 10 bases separating them. The CDR3 contains 11 residues. In germline, CDR1 is LNHDA, CDR2 SQIVND (reference sequence). DNA for the CDR3: TGTGCCACCCAATTGGGCACTGAAGCTTTCTTT. This codes for CATQLGTEAFF.

A word on this clonotype: This may be a read error, as it is one base from a much larger clone. Since no conserved phenylalanine or tryptophan closes the CDR3, a read error is the likely cause. The chain joins TRBV11-1 to TRBJ1-1, with 7 bases identical to TRBD1. CDR1 is SGHAT and CDR2 is FQDESV in the germline V gene (reference sequence). The CDR3 has 17 residues. J was trimmed by 1 base and V by 1 base; bases with no gene match: 9. CDR3 region: CASSLGHPGGGNTEAFV. The CDR3, as DNA: TGTGCCAGCAGCTTAGGTCATCCAGGGGGGGGGAACACTGAAGCTTTCGTT.

The rearrangement links TRBV14 to TRBJ2-5; TRBD2 agrees at 8 bases. CDR3 length: 17 residues. J gave up 0 bases and V 0 bases, and 6 bases lay outside the gene matches. Per germline, CDR1 SGHDN and CDR2 FVKESK. The CDR3 nucleotides read TGTGCCAGCAGCCAAGATGAGCGGGGGAGATACCAAGAGACCCAGTACTTC. The encoded protein is CASSQDERGRYQETQYF.

In the case of this clonotype: One end of the junction is discordant with germline, which a read error may explain. CDR3 region: CVSSSGRGDGKLFF. DNA of the CDR3: TGTGTCAGCAGTTCCGGCAGGGGTGATGGAAAACTGTTTTTT. The chain links TRBV28 to TRBJ1-4; D is possibly TRBD1 (6 bases). The CDR3 has 14 residues. Germline V CDR1 and CDR2: MDHEN, SYDVKM.

At least ten counts were recorded for this clonotype. V is TRBV9 and J is TRBJ1-4; a weak D match, TRBD1 (6 bases). Per the germline V gene, CDR1 is SGDLS and CDR2 is YYNGEE. V shed 7 bases and J shed 7 bases, with 14 bases lying between them. The CDR3 contains 13 residues. In DNA form, the CDR3 reads TGTGCCAGCGGATTAGGGGGGAGTGAAAAACTGTTTTTT. Its protein is CASGLGGSEKLFF.

This rearrangement joins TRBV9 to TRBJ2-7; D is undetermined. V lost 7 bases and J 2 bases, leaving 13 bases between the germline ends. The germline V gene encodes CDR1 SGDLS and CDR2 YYNGEE. This CDR3 comprises 13 residues. CDR3 amino acids: CASGKDGPYEQYF. The DNA of the CDR3 is TGTGCCAGCGGGAAGGACGGACCCTACGAGCAGTACTTC.

This chain links TRBV5-5 with TRBJ1-5, with 7 bases aligning to TRBD1. The CDR3 is 15 residues long. J was trimmed by 7 bases and V by 3 bases; bases with no gene match: 10. Germline CDR1 SGHKS, CDR2 YYEKEE (reference sequence). In DNA, the CDR3 is TGTGCCAGCAGCTCCAGAAGGGACAGTTTACAGCCCCAGCATTTT. Protein product: CASSSRRDSLQPQHF.

V gene TRBV12-3 or TRBV12-4 combines with J gene TRBJ2-7; no firm D call. This CDR3 has 15 amino acids. Deletions cut 2 bases from V and 5 bases from J, with 16 bases between. Written as DNA, the CDR3 is TGTGCCAGCAGTTTAATGGGCCCCTACGGCGACGAGCAGTACTTC. Protein product: CASSLMGPYGDEQYF.

As for this clonotype: One end of the junction does not line up with germline, which may come from a read error. The V and J genes are TRBV15 and TRBJ1-1; tentative D call: TRBD1 (5 bases). This CDR3 is 14 amino acids long. Germline CDR1 reads LNHNV; CDR2 reads YYDKDF (reference sequence). CDR3 residues: CAASRAGTLTEAFF. The CDR3, as DNA: TGTGCCGCCAGCAGAGCGGGGACTCTCACTGAAGCTTTCTTT. The full variable domain, completed using reference TRBV15 and TRBJ1-1, is DAMVIQNPRYQVTQFGKPVTLSCSQTLNHNVMYWYQQKSSQAPKLLFHYYDKDFNNEADTPDNFQSRRPNTSFCFLDIRSPGLGDTAMYLCAASRAGTLTEAFFGQGTRLTVV.